The 17 T cell receptor beta chains below come from one sample, sequenced in a study of cytomegalovirus exposure and HLA in healthy donors. TCRdb keeps only in-frame clones here, not all; method: immunoSEQ multiplex PCR. The sample holds roughly 60,000 clones, roughly nine tenths seen once. Sequenced: PBMCs. The receptors were sampled from a woman between 18 and 29 years old in good health and CMV-seronegative.

This chain joins TRBV5-1 and TRBJ1-4, with unresolved D. V lost 2 bases and J lost 1, with 12 bases in between. This CDR3 is 16 amino acids long. The germline V gene has CDR1 SGHRS and CDR2 YFSETQ. The CDR3 is CASSLGRWETNEKLFF. Here the CDR3 DNA reads TGCGCCAGCAGCTTAGGGAGGTGGGAAACTAATGAAAAACTGTTTTTT.

The chain couples TRBV28 to TRBJ1-2; 11 bases match TRBD1. The junction had 11 bases not matched to a gene; V was cut back by 9 bases and J by 8 bases. CDR3 length equals 14 residues. Germline V CDR1 and CDR2: MDHEN, SYDVKM. CDR3 sequence reads: CASILGTGGPGYTF. The CDR3 DNA reads TGTGCCAGTATCCTTGGGACAGGGGGTCCCGGCTACACCTTC.

The chain carries TRBV6-4 and TRBJ2-6; D might be TRBD1 (7 bases). This CDR3 is built from 17 residues. Deletions cut 8 bases from V and 0 bases from J, with 17 bases between. Germline V CDR1 and CDR2: MRHNA, SNTAGT. The CDR3 region has the DNA TGTGCCAGCGCCGGGGGACAGTCCGACTCTGGGGCCAACGTCCTGACTTTC. Translating gives CASAGGQSDSGANVLTF.

This chain joins TRBV7-2 and TRBJ1-5, with TRBD1 as a possible D gene (5 bases). Germline CDR1 SGHTA, CDR2 FQGNSA. The CDR3 is made up of 14 amino acids. V was cut by 5 bases and J by 7 bases, with 15 bases left in between. This CDR3 is CASSPLMGQQPQHF. Written as DNA, the CDR3 is TGTGCCAGCAGCCCTTTGATGGGGCAACAGCCCCAGCATTTT.

V gene TRBV19 combines with J gene TRBJ2-2; 8 bases are a match to TRBD2. The CDR3 covers 15 residues. V shed 1 base, J shed 4 bases, and the junction held 2 bases outside the gene matches. The germline V gene encodes CDR1 LNHDA and CDR2 SQIVND (reference sequence). DNA of the CDR3: TGTGCCAGTAGTATAGCGGGAGGGAGCACCGGGGAGCTGTTTTTT. Translating gives CASSIAGGSTGELFF.

The V call is TRBV29-1, the J call TRBJ2-1; D is undetermined. CDR1 and CDR2 from the germline V gene are SQVTM and ANQGSEA. This CDR3 has 13 amino acids. V lost 7 bases and J 5 bases, leaving 15 bases between the germline ends. This chain's CDR3 is CSAANSAHNEQFF. CDR3 nucleotide sequence: TGCAGCGCTGCGAACTCCGCTCACAATGAGCAGTTCTTC.

The chain combines TRBV27 with TRBJ2-1, with D perhaps TRBD2 (6 bases). Deletions cut 7 bases from V and 4 bases from J, with 14 bases between. The CDR3 runs 14 residues. Germline-derived CDR1 and CDR2 are MNHEY and SMNVEV (reference sequence). CDR3 DNA sequence: TGTGCCAGCACCAGCGGGTTAGGGTACAATGAGCAGTTCTTC. Its protein product is CASTSGLGYNEQFF.

The J gene is TRBJ2-7, the V gene TRBV5-1; 7 bases line up with TRBD1. The germline CDR1 and CDR2 sequences are SGHRS and YFSETQ. J lost 0 bases, V lost 1 base, and 7 bases had no gene match. The CDR3 runs 16 residues. The CDR3 loop reads CASSLKGAGGSYEQYF. For the CDR3, the DNA is TGCGCCAGCAGCTTGAAGGGGGCAGGGGGCTCCTACGAGCAGTACTTC.

This sequence joins TRBV13 and TRBJ2-7; TRBD1 matches 9 bases. V shed 8 bases, J shed 7 bases, and the junction held 9 bases outside the gene matches. CDR3 length: 13 amino acids. The V gene's germline CDR1 is PRHDT and CDR2 FYEKMQ (reference sequence). The CDR3, as DNA: TGTGCCAGCCGGGACAGGGACTCTCGGGAGCAGTACTTC. Its translation: CASRDRDSREQYF.

The V call is TRBV9, the J call TRBJ2-1; TRBD2 is a possible D gene (5 bases). Germline-derived CDR1 and CDR2 are SGDLS and YYNGEE. Between the trimmed V and J ends, which lost 0 bases and 9 bases, there was a span of 7 bases. The CDR3 is 12 amino acids. CDR3 amino acids: CASSVEGVEQFF. In DNA form, the CDR3 reads TGTGCCAGCAGCGTAGAGGGAGTTGAGCAGTTCTTC.

To note about this clone: One junction end does not reproduce the germline sequence, and a read error may be involved. This chain uses TRBV7-7 with TRBJ2-5; maybe TRBD1 (6 bases). The CDR3 spans 13 residues. In germline, CDR1 is SSHAT, CDR2 FNYEAQ (reference sequence). For the CDR3, the DNA is TGTGCTAGCAGCGCCGACAGGCAAGAGACCCAGTACTTC. Translating it yields CASSADRQETQYF.

The chain carries TRBV9 and TRBJ2-1; no clear D gene. This CDR3 region has 11 residues. V lost 3 bases to trimming and J lost 13 bases, with 11 bases between them. Germline values: CDR1 SGDLS, CDR2 YYNGEE. CDR3 residues: CASSASAEQFF. The CDR3 DNA sequence: TGTGCCAGCAGCGCCTCGGCGGAACAGTTCTTC.

The chain is built from TRBV4-2 and TRBJ1-2, with 9 nucleotides matching TRBD1. Germline V gene sequence: CDR1 LGHNA, CDR2 YNFKEQ. Trimming at V came to 2 bases and at J to 8 bases, leaving 6 bases not matched to a gene. The CDR3 contains 14 residues. CDR3 region: CASSQTGGRGGYTF. For the CDR3, the DNA is TGTGCCAGCAGCCAAACAGGGGGCAGAGGAGGCTACACCTTC.

J is TRBJ1-1 and V is TRBV5-1; D is possibly TRBD1 (6 bases). V was cut by 5 bases and J by 11 bases, with 16 bases left in between. The germline V gene encodes CDR1 SGHRS and CDR2 YFSETQ. This CDR3 has 12 residues. The CDR3 DNA reads TGCGCCAGCAGAGGGACACTATCATGGGCTTTCTTT. Encoded protein: CASRGTLSWAFF.

The chain uses TRBV14 and TRBJ2-1, with a possible D match to TRBD2 (6 bases). Germline V lookup: CDR1 SGHDN, CDR2 FVKESK. The CDR3 covers 14 residues. The ends were cut back, 4 bases at V and 6 bases at J, with 13 bases in the middle. CDR3 protein: CASSLPGLFNEQFF. In nucleotides, the CDR3 is TGTGCCAGCAGCCTCCCGGGACTGTTCAATGAGCAGTTCTTC.

The gene calls are TRBV2 and TRBJ2-1; 7 bases align to TRBD1. Germline CDR1 SNHLY, CDR2 FYNNEI. V lost 7 bases and J lost 8; bases outside the gene matches: 8. This CDR3 has 13 residues. CDR3 in amino acids: CASMETGPDEQFF. The DNA of the CDR3 is TGTGCCAGCATGGAGACAGGGCCCGATGAGCAGTTCTTC.

The chain carries TRBV28 and TRBJ2-3, with 7 bases that match TRBD1. The germline gives CDR1 MDHEN, CDR2 SYDVKM. There are 15 residues in the CDR3. V lost 5 bases to trimming and J lost 2 bases; unmatched junction nucleotides: 7. This CDR3 is CASSIDRVDTDTQYF. CDR3 bases: TGTGCCAGCAGTATAGACAGGGTTGACACAGATACGCAGTATTTT.